This passage covers 8 T cell receptor beta chains from one sample sequenced in a study of graft-versus-host responses after intestinal transplantation. Produced via immunoSEQ multiplex PCR; TCRdb's table is partial and in-frame only. The table includes roughly 25,000 clones, 90% detected once. Sequences were derived from PBMCs, sampled just over 38 days after intestinal transplant. Receptor source: a human patient who received an intestinal transplant, so some T cells may come from the graft donor.

This clone was counted a few times. The rearrangement links TRBV2 to TRBJ2-7; TRBD1 might be the D (6 bases). The CDR3 totals 12 residues. From germline, CDR1 is SNHLY and CDR2 FYNNEI. The germline V and J ends were trimmed by 4 bases and 3 bases, with 7 bases remaining between them. The CDR3 sequence is CASSAGHYEQYF. CDR3 sequence (DNA): TGTGCCAGCAGTGCGGGACACTACGAGCAGTACTTC.

This clone was seen a single time. This chain joins TRBV27 and TRBJ2-1, with 8 bases that match TRBD2. Trimming at V came to 0 bases and at J to 10 bases, leaving 14 bases not matched to a gene. Germline CDR1 MNHEY, CDR2 SMNVEV (reference sequence). CDR3 length: 17 residues. The CDR3 loop is CASSLSYFGTRLWEQFF. The CDR3, as DNA: TGTGCCAGCAGTTTATCCTATTTTGGGACTAGGCTTTGGGAGCAGTTCTTC.

The J gene is TRBJ1-5, the V gene TRBV21-1; the table assigns TRBD1, which was not confirmed against the DNA. TRBV21-1 is designated a pseudogene. This CDR3 is built from 19 residues. CDR3 region: CASTLVKTAGQGNNQPQHF. CDR3 DNA: TGTGCCAGCACTCTGGTAAAGACTGCGGGACAGGGCAACAATCAGCCCCAGCATTTT.

The V call is TRBV27, the J call TRBJ2-5; D is tentatively TRBD1 or TRBD2 (6 bases each). The CDR3 length is 14 residues. Germline V gene data show CDR1 as MNHEY and CDR2 as SMNVEV (reference sequence). V lost 5 bases to trimming and J lost 5 bases, with 15 bases between them. The CDR3 DNA sequence: TGTGCCAGCAGTCCCGGGGGCGGGGTGGAGACCCAGTACTTC. Its protein product is CASSPGGGVETQYF.

The J gene is TRBJ1-6, the V gene TRBV7-2, with D perhaps TRBD1 (5 bases). The V gene lost 5 bases and the J gene lost 9 bases, with 8 bases spanning the gap. CDR3 length: 12 amino acids. Germline CDR1 is SGHTA and CDR2 is FQGNSA. In nucleotides, the CDR3 is TGTGCCAGCAGCCTTAGGGGTTCACCCCTCCACTTT. Translated: CASSLRGSPLHF.

This chain uses TRBV7-9 with TRBJ2-7; TRBD2 aligns across 7 bases. Germline assignment: CDR1 SEHNR and CDR2 FQNEAQ (reference sequence). CDR3 length: 18 residues. Germline trimming cut 5 bases from V and 3 bases from J; bases unmatched to any gene: 19. The CDR3 here is CASSRLKGRGRMHYEQYF. The CDR3 DNA is TGTGCCAGCAGCCGCTTAAAGGGGAGGGGTAGGATGCACTACGAGCAGTACTTC.

The V call is TRBV14, the J call TRBJ1-2; perhaps TRBD1 as D (5 bases). The CDR3 has 14 amino acids. Trimming shortened V by 1 base and J by 7 bases, and 13 bases separated the two germline ends. CDR1 and CDR2 (germline): SGHDN, FVKESK. CDR3: CASSQGIRVGGYTF. CDR3 nucleotide sequence: TGTGCCAGCAGCCAAGGTATCAGGGTCGGTGGCTACACCTTC. Supplemented by reference TRBV14 and TRBJ1-2, the full variable domain reads EAGVTQFPSHSVIEKGQTVTLRCDPISGHDNLYWYRRVMGKEIKFLLHFVKESKQDESGMPNNRFLAERTGGTYSTLKVQPAELEDSGVYFCASSQGIRVGGYTFGSGTRLTVV.

This sequence joins TRBV7-8 and TRBJ2-1, with D maybe TRBD2 (5 bases). CDR3 length: 14 amino acids. Trimming left V 5 bases short and J 1 base short, with 9 bases between. CDR1 SGHVS and CDR2 FQNEAQ come from the germline V gene. The CDR3 DNA reads as TGTGCCAGCAGCCCGTGGGAGTCCTACAATGAGCAGTTCTTC. Protein product: CASSPWESYNEQFF.